The 9 T cell receptor beta chains below come from one sample, sequenced in a study of OX40 agonist ivuxolimab in advanced cancers. Profiling relied on immunoSEQ multiplex PCR, and the TCRdb table lists in-frame clones only, not all of them. The sample has tens of thousands of clones, about 87% seen once. The specimen comprised CD4+ or CD8+ T cells sorted from blood, sampled in a trial of the OX40 agonist ivuxolimab. These receptors were taken from an adult with an advanced solid tumor such as melanoma, head and neck, liver or kidney cancer.

This clone was detected only once. The rearrangement uses TRBV30 and TRBJ2-2, with 9 bases identical to TRBD2. Per the germline V gene, CDR1 is GTSNPN and CDR2 is SVGIG (reference sequence). The junction had 7 bases not matched to a gene; V was cut back by 6 bases and J by 5 bases. This CDR3 comprises 14 residues. The CDR3 is CACAAGGPTGELFF. For the CDR3, the DNA is TGTGCCTGCGCGGCGGGGGGGCCTACCGGGGAGCTGTTTTTT.

CDR3 loop: CSVEDQAGAFAGNTIYF. The CDR3 DNA follows: TGCAGCGTTGAAGATCAGGCAGGGGCGTTCGCTGGAAACACCATATATTTT. The rearrangement links TRBV29-1 to TRBJ1-3, with D perhaps TRBD1 (6 bases). V lost 0 bases, J lost 2 bases, and 17 bases lay in between. The CDR3 has 17 amino acids. Germline-derived CDR1 and CDR2 are SQVTM and ANQGSEA.

In DNA, the CDR3 is TGTGCCAGCAGCTTAGATTATGGGACCCAGTACTTC. Translated: CASSLDYGTQYF. The V and J genes are TRBV7-2 and TRBJ2-5; D gene ambiguous. CDR1 and CDR2 (germline): SGHTA, FQGNSA. CDR3 length: 12 residues. Deletions cut 1 base from V and 7 bases from J, with 7 bases between.

The V call is TRBV7-3, the J call TRBJ2-3, with D possibly TRBD1 on 6 matching bases. CDR3 length: 14 amino acids. Deletions cut 6 bases from V and 0 bases from J, with 10 bases between. The germline V gene encodes CDR1 SGHTA and CDR2 FQGTGA. CDR3 amino acids: CASRPGQSTDTQYF. For the CDR3, the DNA is TGTGCCAGCAGACCGGGACAAAGCACAGATACGCAGTATTTT.

The chain recombines TRBV25-1 with TRBJ1-3; D uncertain. This CDR3 has 16 residues. Germline values: CDR1 MGHDK, CDR2 SYGVNS. Trimming stripped 3 bases from V and 0 bases from J, with 12 bases between. The CDR3 DNA reads TGTGCCAGCAGTGATCTGAGGACCGACTCTGGAAACACCATATATTTT. Residues: CASSDLRTDSGNTIYF.

The gene calls are TRBV4-3 and TRBJ2-7; D is uncertain. Trimming left V 1 base short and J 6 bases short, with 13 bases between. This CDR3 has 14 residues. Germline V gene data show CDR1 as LGHNA and CDR2 as YSLEER. The CDR3 region has the DNA TGCGCCAGCAGCCAAGTGAAGGGCTGGGGCGAGCAGTACTTC. Translated: CASSQVKGWGEQYF.

The CDR3 is CASSLEGPWANVLTF. The CDR3 nucleotides are TGTGCCAGCAGCTTAGAGGGGCCCTGGGCCAACGTCCTGACTTTC. The chain links TRBV11-1 to TRBJ2-6; a possible D gene is TRBD1 (5 bases). This CDR3 is 15 amino acids long. Germline-derived CDR1 and CDR2 are SGHAT and FQDESV (reference sequence). Trimming stripped 1 base from V and 5 bases from J, with 9 bases between.

The V call is TRBV5-8, the J call TRBJ1-1; 7 bases are shared with TRBD1. CDR3 size: 15 residues. Germline V gene lookup returns CDR1 SGHTS and CDR2 YDEGEE. V lost 4 bases and J lost 0; bases outside the gene matches: 6. In DNA, the CDR3 is TGTGCCAGCAGCCTAGTAGACAGGGTGAACACTGAAGCTTTCTTT. Amino acid sequence: CASSLVDRVNTEAFF.

Here the CDR3 DNA reads TGTGCCAGCAGTTTCCCTACGGGCACTGAAGCTTTCTTT. Translated: CASSFPTGTEAFF. The chain is built from TRBV5-6 and TRBJ1-1; D not resolved. The germline V and J ends were trimmed by 5 bases and 4 bases, with 12 bases remaining between them. CDR1 SGHDT and CDR2 YYEEEE come from the germline V gene. This CDR3 spans 13 amino acids. The complete variable domain, with remaining parts taken from reference TRBV5-6 and TRBJ1-1, reads DAGVTQSPTHLIKTRGQQVTLRCSPKSGHDTVSWYQQALGQGPQFIFQYYEEEERQRGNFPDRFSGHQFPNYSSELNVNALLLGDSALYLCASSFPTGTEAFFGQGTRLTVV.